These 7 T cell receptor beta chains share one sample of origin, sequenced in a study of shared clonotypes between healthy human individuals. The repertoire was sequenced with immunoSEQ multiplex PCR; TCRdb's copy has only in-frame clones and lacks some. Of about 2.3 million clones listed, 80% to 95% are singletons. Sequencing was carried out using naive CD4+ T cells from PBMCs. The subset denotes: CD45RA+ positively selected. The receptors stem from a man aged 18 to 29 in good health. Some clones in this sample may be carry-over from other donors' samples.

This clone occurred once. The rearrangement uses TRBV5-4 and TRBJ1-2; 9 nucleotides align to TRBD1. The CDR3 contains 13 residues. Per germline, CDR1 SGHNT and CDR2 YYREEE (reference sequence). Trimming cost V 4 bases and J 8 bases; bases outside gene matches: 6. CDR3 residues: CASSADRGWGYTF. Written as DNA, the CDR3 is TGTGCCAGCAGCGCTGACAGGGGGTGGGGCTACACCTTC. Supplemented by reference TRBV5-4 and TRBJ1-2, the full variable domain reads ETGVTQSPTHLIKTRGQQVTLRCSSQSGHNTVSWYQQALGQGPQFIFQYYREEENGRGNFPPRFSGLQFPNYSSELNVNALELDDSALYLCASSADRGWGYTFGSGTRLTVV.

The V call is TRBV27, the J call TRBJ1-1; no firm D call. The germline gives CDR1 MNHEY, CDR2 SMNVEV (reference sequence). This CDR3 region has 15 residues. The V end was cut by 4 bases, the J end by 4 bases, with 16 bases between. CDR3 protein: CASSYLGPGATEAFF. DNA for the CDR3: TGTGCCAGCAGTTATCTTGGTCCCGGCGCCACTGAAGCTTTCTTT.

The V gene is TRBV2, the J gene TRBJ2-4, with 7 bases identical to TRBD2. The germline V gene encodes CDR1 SNHLY and CDR2 FYNNEI. V shed 0 bases, J shed 9 bases, and the junction held 5 bases outside the gene matches. The CDR3 contains 14 residues. CDR3 protein: CASSEALREGIQYF. The CDR3 region has the DNA TGTGCCAGCAGTGAAGCGCTCAGGGAGGGCATTCAGTACTTC.

With respect to this clone: This same CDR3 is encoded by further DNA sequences in the sample. The chain links TRBV5-1 to TRBJ1-1; TRBD1 agrees at 7 bases. J was trimmed by 9 bases and V by 0 bases; bases with no gene match: 2. This CDR3 contains 12 residues. CDR1 and CDR2 (germline): SGHRS, YFSETQ. The CDR3 DNA sequence: TGCGCCAGCAGCTTGGGACAGGGTAAAGCTTTCTTT. Its translation: CASSLGQGKAFF.

The CDR3 region is CSVEWLGASGYTF. CDR3 coding DNA: TGCAGCGTTGAATGGTTGGGGGCGTCGGGCTACACCTTC. V usage is TRBV29-1 and J usage is TRBJ1-2, with D perhaps TRBD1 (6 bases). V lost 2 bases, J lost 8 bases, and 15 bases lay in between. The CDR3 covers 13 residues. Germline V gene data show CDR1 as SQVTM and CDR2 as ANQGSEA. Filled out from reference TRBV29-1 and TRBJ1-2, the complete variable domain reads SAVISQKPSRDICQRGTSLTIQCQVDSQVTMMFWYRQQPGQSLTLIATANQGSEATYESGFVIDKFPISRPNLTFSTLTVSNMSPEDSSIYLCSVEWLGASGYTFGSGTRLTVV.

The chain uses TRBV28 and TRBJ2-7; 9 bases line up with TRBD1. J gave up 5 bases and V 5 bases, and 7 bases lay outside the gene matches. CDR3 length equals 14 residues. Looked up from germline, CDR1 is MDHEN and CDR2 is SYDVKM. CDR3 coding DNA: TGTGCCAGCAGTCCCGGGACAGGGTACCACGAGCAGTACTTC. As protein: CASSPGTGYHEQYF.

The J gene is TRBJ2-1, the V gene TRBV27, with TRBD2 identical over 10 bases. This CDR3 is 15 amino acids long. Germline V gives CDR1 MNHEY, CDR2 SMNVEV (reference sequence). The J segment lost 6 bases and the V segment lost 6 bases, leaving 8 bases of the junction unmatched. The CDR3 nucleotides are TGTGCCAGCAGGCTACTAGCGGGACGGGGCAATGAGCAGTTCTTC. Translating gives CASRLLAGRGNEQFF.